Presented here are 28 T cell receptor beta chains from one specimen sequenced in a study of spatial heterogeneity in lung cancer. TCRdb reanalysed the 5' RACE reads using MiXCR and keeps one entry per CDR3 protein. The table has roughly 10,000 distinct CDR3 sequences, approximately 6.8% seen once. Regarding time point: sample taken at primary tumor resection. TCRs were sequenced from unsorted whole RNA of tumor, nontumor lung or PBMC. Sample: PBMCs, taken at surgery. The receptors were sampled from a male donor with early-stage non-small cell lung cancer.

This clonotype was observed many times. A library made for alpha chains picked up this beta chain off target, so its size means little. The rearrangement joins TRBV7-9 to TRBJ2-1; D gene uncertain. This CDR3 region has 15 residues. From germline, CDR1 is SEHNR and CDR2 FQNEAQ (reference sequence). V was clipped by 0 bases and J by 7 bases, with 13 bases between them. Written as DNA, the CDR3 is TGTGCCAGCAGCTTAGCTGCGACGGCGCAGAATGAGCAGTTCTTC. Protein sequence: CASSLAATAQNEQFF.

Within the sample, this clonotype is medium-sized. A library made for alpha chains picked up this beta chain off target, so its size means little. V gene TRBV7-2 combines with J gene TRBJ1-4; perhaps TRBD1 as D (5 bases). Trimming pared 5 bases from V and 1 base from J, leaving 11 bases between. CDR3 length: 15 residues. Germline lookup yields CDR1 SGHTA and CDR2 FQGNSA. CDR3 region: CASSRARGTNEKLFF. The CDR3 DNA is TGTGCCAGCAGCCGGGCAAGGGGAACTAATGAAAAACTGTTTTTT.

Within the sample, this clonotype is medium-sized. Because the library targeted alpha chains, this beta chain is an off-target read whose size means little. V and J are TRBV9 and TRBJ2-1; 7 bases fit TRBD2. Germline V lookup: CDR1 SGDLS, CDR2 YYNGEE. CDR3 length equals 12 residues. The V segment lost 3 bases and the J segment 12 bases; nucleotides outside the gene matches: 6. The CDR3 region is CASSGSGIGQFF. The CDR3 nucleotides read TGTGCCAGCAGCGGGAGCGGGATAGGGCAGTTCTTC.

This clonotype was observed many times. For a library built for alpha chains, this beta chain is a stray read; little rests on its size. The chain recombines TRBV5-6 with TRBJ2-3; perhaps TRBD2 as D (5 bases). In germline, CDR1 is SGHDT, CDR2 YYEEEE. This CDR3 has 19 amino acids. Trimming took 1 base from V and 4 from J, leaving 25 bases between them. The CDR3 region is CASSLREIWSLEMADTQYF. For the CDR3, the DNA is TGTGCCAGCAGCTTGCGGGAAATCTGGTCGCTAGAAATGGCAGATACGCAGTATTTT.

Concerning this clonotype: Since the library was made to target alpha chains, this beta chain is a stray read and its abundance is not meaningful. V and J are TRBV2 and TRBJ2-2; D is unclear. Germline V lookup: CDR1 SNHLY, CDR2 FYNNEI. V lost 3 bases to trimming and J lost 0 bases, with 8 bases between them. This CDR3 is 15 amino acids long. CDR3 nucleotide sequence: TGTGCCAGCAGTGACTTGACGGCGAACACCGGGGAGCTGTTTTTT. It translates to CASSDLTANTGELFF.

By share, this clonotype counts as medium-sized. This beta chain slipped into a library made for alpha chains as a stray read, so its size is not meaningful. The chain combines TRBV29-1 with TRBJ2-1, with D unclear. This CDR3 comprises 14 residues. Between the trimmed V and J ends, which lost 5 bases and 2 bases, there was a span of 13 bases. Germline V gene data show CDR1 as SQVTM and CDR2 as ANQGSEA. The CDR3 sequence: CSVTIRVTYNEQFF. The CDR3 DNA sequence: TGCAGCGTTACGATCCGGGTCACCTACAATGAGCAGTTCTTC.

With respect to this clonotype: This beta chain represents an off-target read in a library built for alpha chains; its size is of limited meaning. The V call is TRBV7-2, the J call TRBJ2-3, with 8 bases fitting TRBD2. CDR1 and CDR2 from the germline V gene are SGHTA and FQGNSA. The CDR3 length is 16 residues. V shed 5 bases and J 5 bases; nucleotides not matched to a gene: 12. CDR3 sequence reads: CASSPLVAGRGDTQYF. Here the CDR3 DNA reads TGTGCCAGCAGCCCCTTGGTAGCGGGGAGGGGAGATACGCAGTATTTT. Variable domain in full (rest from reference TRBV7-2 and TRBJ2-3): GAGVSQSPSNKVTEKGKDVELRCDPISGHTALYWYRQSLGQGLEFLIYFQGNSAPDKSGLPSDRFSAERTGGSVSTLTIQRTQQEDSAVYLCASSPLVAGRGDTQYFGPGTRLTVL.

This clonotype was counted many times. This beta chain is an unintended read in a library built for alpha chains; its size means little. This chain uses TRBV6-5 with TRBJ2-1, with D unresolved. V was trimmed by 5 bases and J by 12 bases, leaving 17 bases between them. The CDR3 sequence is 13 residues long. Looked up from germline, CDR1 is MNHEY and CDR2 is SVGAGI. The CDR3 DNA reads TGTGCCAGCAGTCCTGTTGTCACAGCCTCGCAGTTCTTC. Translating gives CASSPVVTASQFF.

In its sample, this clonotype is medium-sized. Found in a library prepared for alpha chains, this beta chain is an off-target read, and its abundance has little meaning. The J gene is TRBJ2-7, the V gene TRBV6-1; 7 bases line up with TRBD1. The V and J ends lost 1 base and 0 bases, in that order; junction bases with no gene match: 0. The germline CDR1 and CDR2 sequences are MNHNS and SASEGT. This CDR3 is built from 14 residues. The CDR3 reads CASSEGDSSYEQYF. DNA of the CDR3: TGTGCCAGCAGTGAAGGGGACAGCTCCTACGAGCAGTACTTC.

Only a few counts were recorded for this clonotype. Since it is a stray read in a library aimed at alpha chains, this beta chain has a size that is not meaningful. V gene TRBV12-3 or TRBV12-4 combines with J gene TRBJ2-7, with 9 bases aligning to TRBD1. The V segment lost 5 bases and the J segment 4 bases; nucleotides outside the gene matches: 12. CDR3 length equals 16 residues. CDR3 loop: CASSPDSGTGSYEQYF. The CDR3 DNA is TGTGCCAGCAGTCCAGATTCGGGGACAGGGAGTTACGAGCAGTACTTC.

This clonotype was recorded at least ten times. This beta chain is a stray read from a library made for alpha chains; its abundance is not meaningful. This chain links TRBV15 with TRBJ2-3; unclear D gene. Germline V gives CDR1 LNHNV, CDR2 YYDKDF (reference sequence). The CDR3 runs 15 residues. Trimming took off 7 bases at V and 0 bases at J, with 14 bases between the two ends. The CDR3 DNA reads as TGTGCCACCACCTTAGACAAGTCTAGCACAGATACGCAGTATTTT. Protein product: CATTLDKSSTDTQYF. The complete variable domain, with remaining parts taken from reference TRBV15 and TRBJ2-3, reads DAMVIQNPRYQVTQFGKPVTLSCSQTLNHNVMYWYQQKSSQAPKLLFHYYDKDFNNEADTPDNFQSRRPNTSFCFLDIRSPGLGDTAMYLCATTLDKSSTDTQYFGPGTRLTVL.

This clonotype occurred many times. This beta chain is an off-target read within a library intended for alpha chains, so its frequency means little. The rearrangement uses TRBV12-3 or TRBV12-4 and TRBJ1-5; D gene unclear. The CDR3 extends over 15 amino acids. Trimming took off 6 bases at V and 7 bases at J, with 19 bases between the two ends. In DNA form, the CDR3 reads TGTGCCAGCAGCTCTAATACGCGGCCAGACCAGCCCCAGCATTTT. It yields the protein CASSSNTRPDQPQHF.

This clonotype was detected many times. This beta chain is an unintended read in a library built for alpha chains; its size means little. The chain is built from TRBV28 and TRBJ2-7, with a possible D match to TRBD2 (5 bases). This CDR3 is built from 16 residues. The V gene lost 7 bases and the J gene lost 1 base, with 20 bases spanning the gap. Germline V gene data show CDR1 as MDHEN and CDR2 as SYDVKM. The CDR3 protein is CASNKEKGVLSYEQYF. CDR3 nucleotides: TGTGCCAGCAATAAAGAGAAGGGAGTCTTATCCTACGAGCAGTACTTC.

This clonotype was counted many times. For a library built for alpha chains, this beta chain is a stray read; little rests on its size. This chain uses TRBV5-4 with TRBJ2-5; D call uncertain. This CDR3 has 12 amino acids. Trimming removed 0 bases from V and 4 bases from J, with 4 bases in between. Germline CDR1 SGHNT, CDR2 YYREEE (reference sequence). DNA of the CDR3: TGTGCCAGCAGCTTGGATGGAGAGACCCAGTACTTC. Translation: CASSLDGETQYF.

This clonotype has a handful of counts. Being off target in a library aimed at alpha chains, this beta chain has a size of little meaning. CDR3 in amino acids: CASSFVPGETEAFF. CDR3 nucleotides: TGTGCCAGCAGCTTCGTGCCTGGGGAAACTGAAGCTTTCTTT. The J gene is TRBJ1-1, the V gene TRBV7-2; D call uncertain. The germline V gene has CDR1 SGHTA and CDR2 FQGNSA. The length of the CDR3 is 14 residues. Trimming took 3 bases from V and 5 from J, leaving 13 bases between them.

Ten or more counts support this clonotype. Within a library made for alpha chains, this beta chain is off target, and its count is uninformative. The rearrangement links TRBV5-1 to TRBJ2-1; 10 nucleotides align to TRBD1. The V segment lost 4 bases and the J segment 2 bases; nucleotides outside the gene matches: 3. CDR3 length equals 15 residues. Per the germline V gene, CDR1 is SGHRS and CDR2 is YFSETQ. The CDR3 region is CASSRGQGPYNEQFF. CDR3 bases: TGCGCCAGCAGCCGGGGACAGGGGCCCTACAATGAGCAGTTCTTC.

A word on this clonotype: This beta chain represents an off-target read in a library built for alpha chains; its size is of limited meaning. The chain is built from TRBV7-9 and TRBJ2-3; the D gene is possibly TRBD1 (5 bases). The CDR3 totals 12 residues. Trimming removed 4 bases from V and 6 bases from J, with 8 bases in between. CDR1 SEHNR and CDR2 FQNEAQ come from the germline V gene (reference sequence). CDR3 loop: CASSSQGDTQYF. Here the CDR3 DNA reads TGTGCCAGCAGCTCCCAGGGCGATACGCAGTATTTT.

On this clonotype itself: As an off-target read in a library built for alpha chains, this beta chain has a frequency of little significance. The V gene is TRBV20-1, the J gene TRBJ2-7; D remains unclear. This CDR3 contains 10 residues. Germline lookup yields CDR1 DFQATT and CDR2 SNEGSKA (reference sequence). Trimming removed 7 bases at V and 1 base at J, with 5 bases between. CDR3 protein: CSGQSYEQYF. CDR3 nucleotides: TGCAGTGGGCAGTCCTACGAGCAGTACTTC.

This clonotype was seen repeatedly, ten times or more. A library made for alpha chains picked up this beta chain off target, so its size means little. The chain is built from TRBV12-3 or TRBV12-4 and TRBJ1-1; D not certain. The CDR3 consists of 14 residues. V lost 3 bases to trimming and J lost 1 base, with 9 bases between them. The CDR3 DNA reads TGTGCCAGCAGTTTTGCCCTCGGGAACACTGAAGCTTTCTTT. This translates into CASSFALGNTEAFF.

This clonotype was observed many times. This beta chain was picked up by a library intended for alpha chains and is off target, so its count carries little meaning. The genes are TRBV7-2 and TRBJ2-5, with D tentatively TRBD1 or TRBD2 (5 bases each). Germline loops: CDR1 SGHTA, CDR2 FQGNSA. V was shortened by 3 bases and J by 5 bases, with 16 bases between the two germline ends. This CDR3 spans 15 amino acids. The CDR3 is CASSFTRDPWETQYF. The CDR3 DNA sequence: TGTGCCAGCAGCTTTACCCGGGACCCTTGGGAGACCCAGTACTTC.

This clonotype was picked up a small number of times. With the library built for alpha chains, this beta chain is off target and its frequency is not meaningful. This chain joins TRBV6-6 and TRBJ1-5, with D possibly being TRBD1 (5 bases). V dropped 6 bases and J dropped 3 bases, with 12 bases sitting between them. CDR1 MNHNY and CDR2 SVGAGI come from the germline V gene (reference sequence). This CDR3 contains 14 residues. CDR3 nucleotide sequence: TGTGCCAGCAGACTTAGCGGGGCCAATCAGCCCCAGCATTTT. Translating gives CASRLSGANQPQHF.

Worth noting for this clonotype: This beta chain is an unintended read in a library built for alpha chains; its size means little. The genes are TRBV7-2 and TRBJ2-2; 13 bases agree with TRBD2. This CDR3 contains 20 residues. Germline CDR1 SGHTA, CDR2 FQGNSA. Trimming removed 6 bases from V and 0 bases from J; junction bases left unmatched: 13. CDR3 DNA sequence: TGTGCCAGCAGGCCCCCTGGGACTAGCGGGAAGAACGCGAACACCGGGGAGCTGTTTTTT. Translating gives CASRPPGTSGKNANTGELFF.

This clonotype was picked up many times. This beta chain is an off-target read within a library intended for alpha chains, so its frequency means little. V is TRBV6-1 and J is TRBJ1-3; TRBD1 matches at 9 bases. The CDR3 consists of 15 residues. Germline V gene sequence: CDR1 MNHNS, CDR2 SASEGT. The V gene end was trimmed by 4 bases and the J gene end by 2 bases; junction bases not matched to a gene: 3. For the CDR3, the DNA is TGTGCCAGCAGTGCAACAGGGGGCCCTGGAAACACCATATATTTT. It encodes CASSATGGPGNTIYF.

In its sample, this clonotype was seen many times. This beta chain is a stray read from a library made for alpha chains; its abundance is not meaningful. The chain carries TRBV27 and TRBJ2-1, with 13 nucleotides matching TRBD2. The CDR3 spans 17 residues. Germline loops: CDR1 MNHEY, CDR2 SMNVEV (reference sequence). The V and J ends lost 2 bases and 5 bases, in that order; junction bases with no gene match: 6. CDR3 sequence (DNA): TGTGCCAGCAGTTTACGGACTAGCGGGAGAGGGAACAATGAGCAGTTCTTC. This codes for CASSLRTSGRGNNEQFF.

This clonotype ranks as medium-sized. In a library made to pick up alpha chains, this beta chain is a stray read with a size that means little. V and J are TRBV12-3 or TRBV12-4 and TRBJ1-5; D remains ambiguous. The CDR3 sequence is 14 residues long. The V end was cut by 0 bases, the J end by 7 bases, with 10 bases between. Here the CDR3 reads CASSLAGNGQPQHF. The CDR3 coding sequence is TGTGCCAGCAGTTTAGCGGGGAACGGGCAGCCCCAGCATTTT.

This clonotype was detected ten times or more. Since it is a stray read in a library aimed at alpha chains, this beta chain has a size that is not meaningful. CDR3 in DNA: TGTGCCAGCAGCTTAGGAACGAACACCGGGGAGCTGTTTTTT. Its protein is CASSLGTNTGELFF. The chain recombines TRBV7-6 with TRBJ2-2; no reliable D call. Germline loops: CDR1 SGHVS, CDR2 FNYEAQ. Trimming left V 1 base short and J 0 bases short, with 3 bases between. CDR3 length equals 14 residues.

As to this clonotype: This beta chain is a stray read from a library made for alpha chains; its abundance is not meaningful. J is TRBJ2-7 and V is TRBV12-3 or TRBV12-4; 8 bases map to TRBD1. The CDR3 is 14 amino acids. V dropped 1 base and J dropped 4; count of bases not matched to a gene: 3. Here the CDR3 DNA reads TGTGCCAGCAGTTTAGGACAGGGGTTGTACGAGCAGTACTTC. This gives the protein CASSLGQGLYEQYF.

In its sample, this clonotype ranks as medium-sized. With the library built for alpha chains, this beta chain is off target and its frequency is not meaningful. The rearrangement links TRBV5-5 to TRBJ1-1; no clear D. This CDR3 spans 15 amino acids. Germline loops: CDR1 SGHKS, CDR2 YYEKEE (reference sequence). The V gene lost 0 bases and the J gene lost 0 bases, with 9 bases spanning the gap. The CDR3 DNA reads TGTGCCAGCAGCTTGGGGAGGAGCATGAACACTGAAGCTTTCTTT. This codes for CASSLGRSMNTEAFF.